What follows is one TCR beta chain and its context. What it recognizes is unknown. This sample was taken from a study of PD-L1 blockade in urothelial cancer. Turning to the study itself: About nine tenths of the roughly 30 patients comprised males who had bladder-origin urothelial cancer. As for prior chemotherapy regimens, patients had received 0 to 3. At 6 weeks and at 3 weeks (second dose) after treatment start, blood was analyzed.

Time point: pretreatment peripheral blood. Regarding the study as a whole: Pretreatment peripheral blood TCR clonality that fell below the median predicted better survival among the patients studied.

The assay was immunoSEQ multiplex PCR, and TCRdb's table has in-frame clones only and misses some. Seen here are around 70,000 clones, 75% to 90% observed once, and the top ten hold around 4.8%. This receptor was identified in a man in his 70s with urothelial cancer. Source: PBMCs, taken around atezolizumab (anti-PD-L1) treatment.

This CDR3 is CASSQGSGETQYF. The CDR3, as DNA: TGTGCCAGCAGTCAGGGGTCGGGGGAGACCCAGTACTTC. The chain links TRBV6-6 to TRBJ2-5; the D gene is possibly TRBD1 (6 bases). V gave up 5 bases and J gave up 5 bases, with 12 bases separating them. Germline CDR1 MNHNY, CDR2 SVGAGI (reference sequence). The CDR3 has 13 residues.